This T cell receptor beta chain was captured by sequencing in a study of blood T cells in healthy people across ages. Study observations and caveats: Reliance upon unsorted PBMCs precluded definitive naive versus antigen-experienced comparison.

Remarks on this clonotype: Its target is unknown.

A sample-barcoded 5' primer and a J-beta primer mix were used in a second PCR of about 7 to 12 cycles. Each CDR3 protein is one row after TCRdb ran MiXCR on the 5' RACE reads. The sample includes about 1.4 million distinct CDR3 sequences, 55% to 75% seen only once; the top ten take more than 6%. Roughly 9.2 milliliters was the volume of peripheral blood drawn from each donor. Material: blood. This TCR was sampled from a young man in good health.

As DNA, the CDR3 is TGTGCCAGCAGCTTAGTAGTGGGGGAGGAAAAACTGTTTTTT. This encodes CASSLVVGEEKLFF. The chain uses TRBV7-2 and TRBJ1-4; D possibly corresponds to TRBD1 (5 bases). Germline-derived CDR1 and CDR2 are SGHTA and FQGNSA. Trimming cost V 1 base and J 8 bases, with 11 bases left between them. The CDR3 extends over 14 amino acids.